The following is a TCR beta chain sequence with its context. Its antigen is currently unknown. The sample is drawn from a study of long-term antiretroviral therapy in people with HIV. Study details: The earliest samples predate the 2015 immediate-ART recommendation by about a decade. Study-level results: Controls showed broader CDR3 length ranges than did the HIV repertoires.

The germline gives CDR1 MNHNS, CDR2 SASEGT. Trimming cost V 4 bases and J 7 bases, with 22 bases left between them. The CDR3 consists of 17 residues. Investigators performed immunoSEQ version v3.0 at survey level. TCRdb keeps only in-frame clones here, not all; method: immunoSEQ multiplex PCR. The repertoire has about 39,000 clones, approximately 85% of them found once; the top ten carry over 5.5%. This rearrangement joins TRBV6-1 to TRBJ1-4, with D possibly TRBD1 on 5 matching bases. The source is a woman aged 50 to 60 with HIV. The sequences come from unsorted PBMCs, collected 3.1 years after starting antiretroviral therapy. CDR3 coding DNA: TGTGCCAGCAGTGCGGGGAGTTTAGGGGACCCCGGTGAAAAACTGTTTTTT. It yields the protein CASSAGSLGDPGEKLFF.